This T cell receptor beta chain was documented in a study of blood T cell repertoires in COVID-19. The overall study: Sites in the United States, Italy and Spain provided acute and convalescent COVID-19 samples. PBMCs, B-cell-depleted T cells, or T cells were the source of the cDNA or gDNA that made up the material.

Germline values: CDR1 MNHEY, CDR2 SMNVEV (reference sequence). The length of the CDR3 is 15 residues. The J segment lost 5 bases and the V segment lost 5 bases, leaving 12 bases of the junction unmatched. Authors' processing steps: Reference gene primer amplification in the assay estimated nucleated cell counts. Assay used: immunoSEQ multiplex PCR; TCRdb lists only in-frame clones, some missing. V, J and clone size reflect that table, while D and trimming were determined from the DNA. The sample has 150,000 to 200,000 clones; around 85% are singletons. The J gene is TRBJ2-7, the V gene TRBV27, with 7 positions matching TRBD2. Sample: peripheral blood. The receptor was isolated from a man between 60 and 75 years old with acute or convalescent COVID-19. The CDR3 nucleotides are TGTGCCAGCAGTCCGCTCTCGCGGGAGTCCCACGAGCAGTACTTC. Protein product: CASSPLSRESHEQYF.